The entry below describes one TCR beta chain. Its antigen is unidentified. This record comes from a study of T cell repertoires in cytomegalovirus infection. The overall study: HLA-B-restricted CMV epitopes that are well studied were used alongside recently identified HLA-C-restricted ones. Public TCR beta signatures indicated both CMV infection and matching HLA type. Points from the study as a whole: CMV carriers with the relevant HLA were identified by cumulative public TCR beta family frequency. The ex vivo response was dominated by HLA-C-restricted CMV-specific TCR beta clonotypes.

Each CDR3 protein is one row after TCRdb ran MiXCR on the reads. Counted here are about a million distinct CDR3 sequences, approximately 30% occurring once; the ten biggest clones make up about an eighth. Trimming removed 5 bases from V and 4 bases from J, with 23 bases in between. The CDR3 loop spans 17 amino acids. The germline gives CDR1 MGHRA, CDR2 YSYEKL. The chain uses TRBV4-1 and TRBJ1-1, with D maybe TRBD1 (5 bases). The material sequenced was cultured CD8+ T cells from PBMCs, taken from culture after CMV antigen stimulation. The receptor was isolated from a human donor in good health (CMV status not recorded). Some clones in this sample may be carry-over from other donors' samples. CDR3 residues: CASSYPSRVTITTEAFF. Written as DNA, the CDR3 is TGCGCCAGCAGCTACCCGAGCAGGGTCACCATCACCACTGAAGCTTTCTTT.